The text below deals with one T cell receptor (beta chain). It lacks a known antigen. Per-base qualities were not stored, and no clone one base away is much larger. TCRbeta CDR3 regions were amplified from genomic DNA by means of the immunoSEQ Assay, a bias-controlled multiplex PCR. Turning to the authors' computational methods: The number of nucleated cells in each sample was estimated by amplification of reference gene primers within the assay. To quantify the absolute abundance of each unique TCRbeta CDR3 rearrangement, sequence reads were collapsed and filtered. Productive Simpson clonality was computed per sample as the square root of Simpson's diversity index over productive rearrangements. The table was pulled from immuneACCESS by TCRdb, which kept in-frame rearrangements only. Such tables lose some clones; where checked, under half of the loss comes from unresolved V genes, and the rest has no known cause. The V and J calls and the clone size are those of that table, but D and trimming were determined from the DNA. The sample profile shows under 200,000 clones; about 85% of them were found once. The ten most abundant clones make up 9.8% of the sample.

These data come from a study of blood T cell repertoires in COVID-19 (dated by TCRdb to the early 2020s). For the wider study: The collaborator samples originated in the United States, Italy and Spain and spanned the acute and convalescent phases of COVID-19. The prospective study material was composed of cDNA or gDNA derived from T cells, B-cell-depleted T cells, or PBMCs. Deeply sampled blood TCRbeta repertoires from subjects exposed to, actively infected with, or recovered from COVID-19 were included in the dataset. A freely available public database, intended as a resource for researchers studying the immune response to SARS-CoV-2, is where the repertoires were released. The samples were drawn from two sources: the first 160 participants of the ongoing ImmuneRACE study, and 1,254 subjects contributed by 6 global collaborators. A de-identified subject ID, COVID-19 status, age in years and sex were almost always included in the sample metadata. Where HLA class I and class II types were available, the types were taken from metadata supplied by the sample provider, not from assay-based typing.

Each collaborating institution followed its own protocols to collect whole blood in K2EDTA tubes. For TCRbeta analysis, collaborator samples were shipped as frozen whole blood, as isolated PBMCs, or as DNA extracted from either sample type. Findings and caveats that apply to the study as a whole: The quantity of clinical and demographic metadata differed by source and by participant and was supplied without curation.

The material sequenced was peripheral blood. The clonotype comes from a woman older than 75 with acute or convalescent COVID-19.

CDR3 region: CASSFGTSGGAGQFF. The nucleotide sequence reads TGTGCCAGCAGCTTCGGGACTAGCGGGGGGGCCGGGCAGTTCTTC. The chain is assembled from TRBV5-4 and TRBJ2-1; 16 bases in between match TRBD2. From a lookup of the germline V gene (reference sequence), CDR1 and CDR2 are SGHNT and YYREEE. Reading from cysteine to phenylalanine, the CDR3 counts 15 amino acids. The retained sequence is limited to the CDR3, 45 bases, with the frame set at the first base. V is pruned by 2 bases and J by 12 bases, leaving 5 bases of the junction without a gene match.